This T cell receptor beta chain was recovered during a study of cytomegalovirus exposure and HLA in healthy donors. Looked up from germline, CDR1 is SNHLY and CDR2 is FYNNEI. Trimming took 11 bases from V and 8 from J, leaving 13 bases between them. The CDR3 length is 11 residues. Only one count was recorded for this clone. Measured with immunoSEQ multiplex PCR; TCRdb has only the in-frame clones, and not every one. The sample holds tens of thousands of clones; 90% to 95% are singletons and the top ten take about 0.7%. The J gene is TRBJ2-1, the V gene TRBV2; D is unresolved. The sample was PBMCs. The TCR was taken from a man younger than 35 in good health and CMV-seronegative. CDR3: CAGQVSYEQFF. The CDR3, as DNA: TGTGCCGGCCAGGTCAGCTATGAGCAGTTCTTC. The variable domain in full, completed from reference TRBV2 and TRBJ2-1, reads EPEVTQTPSHQVTQMGQEVILRCVPISNHLYFYWYRQILGQKVEFLVSFYNNEISEKSEIFDDQFSVERPDGSNFTLKIRSTKLEDSAMYFCAGQVSYEQFFGPGTRLTVL.